Shown below are 8 T cell receptor beta chains from a single sample sequenced in a study of CD8 T cells in Susac syndrome. Random hexamers were used to reverse transcribe roughly 0.5 to 1 ug of RNA. TCRdb reprocessed the immunoSEQ multiplex PCR reads via MiXCR and lists one record per CDR3 protein. The sample yields around 270,000 distinct CDR3 sequences, almost 85% seen once. The sample comprised CD8+ T cells from PBMCs. These receptors all come from a human donor with multiple sclerosis.

This chain uses TRBV10-3 with TRBJ2-1; 7 nucleotides align to TRBD2. Germline CDR1 and CDR2: ENHRY and SYGVKD. The V segment lost 8 bases and the J segment 7 bases; nucleotides outside the gene matches: 2. The length of the CDR3 is 11 residues. The CDR3 spells CAIWGGNEQFF. The CDR3 DNA is TGTGCCATCTGGGGAGGGAATGAGCAGTTCTTC.

This clonotype was counted once. The chain couples TRBV30 to TRBJ1-3, with D uncertain. Germline V CDR1 and CDR2: GTSNPN, SVGIG (reference sequence). V lost 2 bases and J 1 base, leaving 15 bases between the germline ends. This CDR3 comprises 16 residues. The CDR3 sequence is CAWSQAGILSGNTIYF. DNA for the CDR3: TGTGCCTGGAGTCAGGCAGGTATCCTATCTGGAAACACCATATATTTT.

The chain carries TRBV6-2 or TRBV6-3 and TRBJ2-7; D might be TRBD1 (5 bases). The CDR3 spans 17 residues. Trimming took off 2 bases at V and 6 bases at J, with 23 bases between the two ends. In germline, CDR1 is MNHEY, CDR2 SVGEGT. In nucleotides, the CDR3 is TGTGCCAGCAGTTACGATCTTTGGCTCAGGGCCCCTCTCGAGCAGTACTTC. It yields the protein CASSYDLWLRAPLEQYF.

The J gene is TRBJ2-1, the V gene TRBV3-1; 10 nucleotides align to TRBD2. This CDR3 contains 18 residues. Germline V lookup: CDR1 LGHDT, CDR2 YNNKEL (reference sequence). Unmatched junction bases numbered 9, after V lost 0 bases and J lost 4 bases. The CDR3 protein is CASSQEWLAGEVYNEQFF. The CDR3 region has the DNA TGTGCCAGCAGCCAAGAATGGCTAGCGGGAGAGGTTTACAATGAGCAGTTCTTC.

The CDR3 loop reads CASSLDQAAGELFF. CDR3 DNA: TGTGCCAGCAGCTTGGACCAGGCGGCCGGGGAGCTGTTTTTT. This rearrangement joins TRBV5-8 to TRBJ2-2; D not certain. Trimming removed 0 bases at V and 6 bases at J, with 9 bases between. The CDR3 extends over 14 amino acids. Germline values: CDR1 SGHTS, CDR2 YDEGEE.

There are a few counts of this clonotype. The chain carries TRBV5-6 and TRBJ2-7, with 7 positions matching TRBD1. The CDR3 covers 12 residues. The ends lost 2 bases at V and 6 bases at J; junction bases unmatched: 2. Germline V gene sequence: CDR1 SGHDT, CDR2 YYEEEE. The CDR3 DNA reads as TGTGCCAGCAGCTTAGGGGACAGCGAGCAGTACTTC. Its protein product is CASSLGDSEQYF.

This chain joins TRBV20-1 and TRBJ2-1; D remains ambiguous. The CDR3 is 13 amino acids. Per germline, CDR1 DFQATT and CDR2 SNEGSKA (reference sequence). Trimming shortened V by 6 bases and J by 0 bases, and 9 bases separated the two germline ends. The CDR3 DNA is TGCAGTGCACCGTTTGTCTCCTACAATGAGCAGTTCTTC. Residues: CSAPFVSYNEQFF.

The V and J genes are TRBV11-2 and TRBJ2-1, with 10 bases that match TRBD2. Germline CDR1 is SGHAT and CDR2 is FQNNGV. V dropped 4 bases and J dropped 6; count of bases not matched to a gene: 12. The CDR3 contains 17 residues. The CDR3 loop is CASSWTPLSGRGNEQFF. Written as DNA, the CDR3 is TGTGCCAGCAGCTGGACCCCGCTCAGCGGGAGGGGCAATGAGCAGTTCTTC.